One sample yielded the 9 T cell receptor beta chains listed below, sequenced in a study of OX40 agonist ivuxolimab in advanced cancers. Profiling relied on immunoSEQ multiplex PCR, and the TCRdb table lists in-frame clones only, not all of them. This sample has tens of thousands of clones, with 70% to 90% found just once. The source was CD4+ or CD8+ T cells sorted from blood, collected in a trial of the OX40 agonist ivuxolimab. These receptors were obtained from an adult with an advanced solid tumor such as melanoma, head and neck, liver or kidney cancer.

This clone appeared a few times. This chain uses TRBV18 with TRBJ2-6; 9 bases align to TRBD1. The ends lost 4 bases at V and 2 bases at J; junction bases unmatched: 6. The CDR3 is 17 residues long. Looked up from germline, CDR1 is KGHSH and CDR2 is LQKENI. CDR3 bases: TGTGCCAGCTCACATTCGGGACAGGGAACTGGGGCCAACGTCCTGACTTTC. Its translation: CASSHSGQGTGANVLTF.

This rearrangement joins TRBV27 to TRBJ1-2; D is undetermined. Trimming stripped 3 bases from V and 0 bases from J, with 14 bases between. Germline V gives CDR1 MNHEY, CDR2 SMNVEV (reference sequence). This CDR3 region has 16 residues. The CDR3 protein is CASSFPADGANYGYTF. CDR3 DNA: TGTGCCAGCAGTTTTCCGGCGGACGGAGCTAACTATGGCTACACCTTC.

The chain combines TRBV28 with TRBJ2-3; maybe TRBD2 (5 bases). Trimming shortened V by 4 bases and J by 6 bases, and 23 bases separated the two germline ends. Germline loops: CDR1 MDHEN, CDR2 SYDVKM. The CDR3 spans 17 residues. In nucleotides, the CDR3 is TGTGCCAGCAGTTCCAATTCCGGGGTAGGGTCTTTGGATACGCAGTATTTT. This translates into CASSSNSGVGSLDTQYF.

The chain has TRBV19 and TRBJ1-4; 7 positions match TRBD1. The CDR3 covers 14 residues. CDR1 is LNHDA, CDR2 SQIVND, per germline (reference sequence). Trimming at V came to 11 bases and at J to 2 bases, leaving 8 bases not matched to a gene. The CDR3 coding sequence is TGTGCCTCCTCCCAGGGACAGACTAATGAAAAACTGTTTTTT. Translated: CASSQGQTNEKLFF.

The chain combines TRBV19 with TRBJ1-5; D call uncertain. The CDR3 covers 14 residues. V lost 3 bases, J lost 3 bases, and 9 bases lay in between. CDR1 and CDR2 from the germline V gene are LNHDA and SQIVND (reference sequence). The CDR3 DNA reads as TGTGCCAGTAGTATTTTGGAGATCAATCAGCCCCAGCATTTT. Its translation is CASSILEINQPQHF.

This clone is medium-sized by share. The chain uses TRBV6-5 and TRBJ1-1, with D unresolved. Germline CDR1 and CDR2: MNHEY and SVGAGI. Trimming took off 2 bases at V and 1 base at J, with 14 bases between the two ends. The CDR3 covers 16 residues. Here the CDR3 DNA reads TGTGCCAGCAGTTACAGTTCAGGTCTGGGGAACACTGAAGCTTTCTTT. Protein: CASSYSSGLGNTEAFF.

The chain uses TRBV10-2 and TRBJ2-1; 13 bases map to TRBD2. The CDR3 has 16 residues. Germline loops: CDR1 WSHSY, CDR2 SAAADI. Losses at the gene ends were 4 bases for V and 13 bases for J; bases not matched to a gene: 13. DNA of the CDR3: TGCGCCAGCAGTGGGGGTCGACTAGCGGGGGGTGCCAATCAGTTCTTC. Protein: CASSGGRLAGGANQFF.

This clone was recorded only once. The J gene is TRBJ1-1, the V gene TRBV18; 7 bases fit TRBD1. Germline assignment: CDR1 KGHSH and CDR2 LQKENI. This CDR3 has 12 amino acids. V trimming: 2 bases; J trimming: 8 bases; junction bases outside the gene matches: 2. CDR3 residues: CASSPDRDEAFF. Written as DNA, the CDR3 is TGTGCCAGCTCACCAGACAGGGACGAAGCTTTCTTT.

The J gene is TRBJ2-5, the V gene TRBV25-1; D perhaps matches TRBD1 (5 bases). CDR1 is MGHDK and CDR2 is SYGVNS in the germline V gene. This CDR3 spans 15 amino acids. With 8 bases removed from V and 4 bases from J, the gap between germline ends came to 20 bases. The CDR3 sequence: CASSLNRNFGETQYF. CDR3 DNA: TGTGCCAGCTCCCTGAACAGGAATTTTGGAGAGACCCAGTACTTC.